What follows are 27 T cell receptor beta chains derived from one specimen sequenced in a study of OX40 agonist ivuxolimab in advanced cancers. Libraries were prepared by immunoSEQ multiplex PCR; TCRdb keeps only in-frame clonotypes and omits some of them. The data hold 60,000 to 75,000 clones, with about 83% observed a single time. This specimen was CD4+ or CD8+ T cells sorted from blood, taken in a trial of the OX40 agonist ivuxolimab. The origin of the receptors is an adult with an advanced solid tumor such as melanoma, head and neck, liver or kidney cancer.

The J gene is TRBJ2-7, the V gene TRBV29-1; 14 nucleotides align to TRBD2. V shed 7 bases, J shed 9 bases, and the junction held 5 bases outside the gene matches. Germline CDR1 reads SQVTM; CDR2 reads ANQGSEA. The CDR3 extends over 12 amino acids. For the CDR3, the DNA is TGCAGCGCGACTAGCGGGGGGGTAAGGCAGTACTTC. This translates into CSATSGGVRQYF.

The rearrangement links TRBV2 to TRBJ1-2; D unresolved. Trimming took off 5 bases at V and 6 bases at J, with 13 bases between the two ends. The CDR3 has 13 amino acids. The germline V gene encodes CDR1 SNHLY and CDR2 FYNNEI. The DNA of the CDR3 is TGTGCCAGCAGTCCAGGACCCGGGAATGGCTACACCTTC. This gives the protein CASSPGPGNGYTF.

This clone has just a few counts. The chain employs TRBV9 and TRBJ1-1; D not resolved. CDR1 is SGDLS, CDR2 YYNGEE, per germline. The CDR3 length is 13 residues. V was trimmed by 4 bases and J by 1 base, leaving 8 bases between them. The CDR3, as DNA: TGTGCCAGCAGCACCGCCCCGAACACTGAAGCTTTCTTT. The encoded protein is CASSTAPNTEAFF. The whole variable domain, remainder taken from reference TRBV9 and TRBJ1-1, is DSGVTQTPKHLITATGQRVTLRCSPRSGDLSVYWYQQSLDQGLQFLIQYYNGEERAKGNILERFSAQQFPDLHSELNLSSLELGDSALYFCASSTAPNTEAFFGQGTRLTVV.

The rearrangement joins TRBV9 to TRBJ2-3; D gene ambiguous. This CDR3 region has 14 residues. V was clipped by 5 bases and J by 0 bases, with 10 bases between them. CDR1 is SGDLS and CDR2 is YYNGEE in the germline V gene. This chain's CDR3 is CASSRGASTDTQYF. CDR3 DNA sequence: TGTGCCAGCAGTCGAGGAGCTAGCACAGATACGCAGTATTTT. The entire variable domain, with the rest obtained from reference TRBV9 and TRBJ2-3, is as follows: DSGVTQTPKHLITATGQRVTLRCSPRSGDLSVYWYQQSLDQGLQFLIQYYNGEERAKGNILERFSAQQFPDLHSELNLSSLELGDSALYFCASSRGASTDTQYFGPGTRLTVL.

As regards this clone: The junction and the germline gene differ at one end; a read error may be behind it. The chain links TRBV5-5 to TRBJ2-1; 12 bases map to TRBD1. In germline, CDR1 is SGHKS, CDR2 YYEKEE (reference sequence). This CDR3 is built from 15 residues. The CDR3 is CASSLGTGGYSEQFF. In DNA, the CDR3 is TGTGCCAGCAGCTTAGGGACAGGGGGCTACAGTGAGCAGTTCTTC.

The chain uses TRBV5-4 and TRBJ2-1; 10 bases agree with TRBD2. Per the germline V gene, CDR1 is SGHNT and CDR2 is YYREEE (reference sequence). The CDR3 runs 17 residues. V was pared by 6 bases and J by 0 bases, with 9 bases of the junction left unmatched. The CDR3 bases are TGTGCCAGCACCGGGGGTAGCGGGGGGAGCTCCTACAATGAGCAGTTCTTC. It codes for CASTGGSGGSSYNEQFF.

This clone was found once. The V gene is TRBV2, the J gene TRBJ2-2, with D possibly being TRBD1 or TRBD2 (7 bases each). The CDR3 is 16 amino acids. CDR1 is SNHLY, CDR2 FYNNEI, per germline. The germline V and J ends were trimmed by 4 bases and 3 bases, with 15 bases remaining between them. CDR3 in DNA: TGTGCCAGCAGTGTCAAGACAGGGAGGGACACCGGGGAGCTGTTTTTT. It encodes CASSVKTGRDTGELFF. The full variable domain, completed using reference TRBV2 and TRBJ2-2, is EPEVTQTPSHQVTQMGQEVILRCVPISNHLYFYWYRQILGQKVEFLVSFYNNEISEKSEIFDDQFSVERPDGSNFTLKIRSTKLEDSAMYFCASSVKTGRDTGELFFGEGSRLTVL.

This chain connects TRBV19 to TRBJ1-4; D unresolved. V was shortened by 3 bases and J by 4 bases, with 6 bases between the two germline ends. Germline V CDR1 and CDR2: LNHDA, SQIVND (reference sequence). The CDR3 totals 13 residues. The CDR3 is CASSMAGNEKLFF. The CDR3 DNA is TGTGCCAGTAGTATGGCGGGTAATGAAAAACTGTTTTTT.

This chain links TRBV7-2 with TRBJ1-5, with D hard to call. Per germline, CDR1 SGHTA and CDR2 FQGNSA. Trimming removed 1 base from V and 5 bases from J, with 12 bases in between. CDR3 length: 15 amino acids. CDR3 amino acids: CASSLGFAVHQPQHF. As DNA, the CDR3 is TGTGCCAGCAGCTTAGGGTTTGCAGTTCATCAGCCCCAGCATTTT.

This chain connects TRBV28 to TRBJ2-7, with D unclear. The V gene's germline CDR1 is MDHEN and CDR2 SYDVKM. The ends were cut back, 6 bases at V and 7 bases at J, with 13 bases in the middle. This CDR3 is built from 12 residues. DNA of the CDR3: TGTGCCAGCAGCACAGACGGAGAGGAGCAGTACTTC. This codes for CASSTDGEEQYF. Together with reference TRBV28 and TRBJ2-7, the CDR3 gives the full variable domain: DVKVTQSSRYLVKRTGEKVFLECVQDMDHENMFWYRQDPGLGLRLIYFSYDVKMKEKGDIPEGYSVSREKKERFSLILESASTNQTSMYLCASSTDGEEQYFGPGTRLTVT.

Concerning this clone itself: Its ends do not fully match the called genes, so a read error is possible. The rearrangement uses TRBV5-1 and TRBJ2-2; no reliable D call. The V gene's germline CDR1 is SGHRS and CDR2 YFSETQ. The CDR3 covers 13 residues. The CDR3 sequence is CASRLGSTGELFF. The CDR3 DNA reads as TGCGCCAGCAGGTTGGGCAGCACCGGGGAGCTGTTTTTT.

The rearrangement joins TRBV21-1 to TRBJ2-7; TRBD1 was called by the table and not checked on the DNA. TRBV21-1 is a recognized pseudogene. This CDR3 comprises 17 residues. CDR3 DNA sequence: TGTGCCAGCAGCAAGTTAGGACAGGGGGGTCCCTACTACGAGCAGTACTTC. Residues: CASSKLGQGGPYYEQYF.

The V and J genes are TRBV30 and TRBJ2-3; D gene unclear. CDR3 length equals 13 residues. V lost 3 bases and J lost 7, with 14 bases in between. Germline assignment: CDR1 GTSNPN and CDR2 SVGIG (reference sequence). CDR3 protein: CAWRTTGHYTQYF. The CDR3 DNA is TGTGCCTGGAGGACAACCGGGCATTATACGCAGTATTTT.

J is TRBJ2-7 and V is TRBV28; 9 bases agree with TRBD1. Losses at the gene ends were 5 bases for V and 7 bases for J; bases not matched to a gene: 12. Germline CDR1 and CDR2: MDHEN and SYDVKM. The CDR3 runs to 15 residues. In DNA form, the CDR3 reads TGTGCCAGCAGTACTTCTAGGACAGGGGTAAGGGAGCAGTACTTC. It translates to CASSTSRTGVREQYF.

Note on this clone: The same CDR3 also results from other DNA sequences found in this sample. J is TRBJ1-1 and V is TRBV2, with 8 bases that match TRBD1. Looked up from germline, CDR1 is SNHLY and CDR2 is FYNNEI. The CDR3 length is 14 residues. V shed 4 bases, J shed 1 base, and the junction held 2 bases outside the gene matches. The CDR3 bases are TGTGCCAGCAGTGTCCAGGGGGCGAACACTGAAGCTTTCTTT. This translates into CASSVQGANTEAFF.

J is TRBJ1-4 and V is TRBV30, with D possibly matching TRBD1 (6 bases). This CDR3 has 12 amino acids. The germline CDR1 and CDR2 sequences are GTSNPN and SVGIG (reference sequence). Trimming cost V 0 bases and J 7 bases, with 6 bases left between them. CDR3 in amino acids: CAWSVQGEKLFF. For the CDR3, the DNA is TGTGCCTGGAGTGTACAGGGTGAAAAACTGTTTTTT.

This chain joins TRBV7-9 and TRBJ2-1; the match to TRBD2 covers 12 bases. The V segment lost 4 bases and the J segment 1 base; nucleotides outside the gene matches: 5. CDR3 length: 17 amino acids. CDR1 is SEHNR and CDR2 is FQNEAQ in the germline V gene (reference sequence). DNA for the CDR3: TGTGCCAGCAGCTCAGCAGGACTAGCGGGGTCCTACAATGAGCAGTTCTTC. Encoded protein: CASSSAGLAGSYNEQFF. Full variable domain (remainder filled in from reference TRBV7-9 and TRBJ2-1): DTGVSQNPRHKITKRGQNVTFRCDPISEHNRLYWYRQTLGQGPEFLTYFQNEAQLEKSRLLSDRFSAERPKGSFSTLEIQRTEQGDSAMYLCASSSAGLAGSYNEQFFGPGTRLTVL.

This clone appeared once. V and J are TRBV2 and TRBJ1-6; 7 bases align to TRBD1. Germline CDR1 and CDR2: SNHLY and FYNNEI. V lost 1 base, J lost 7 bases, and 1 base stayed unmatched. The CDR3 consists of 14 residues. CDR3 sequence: CASSEGTGNSPLHF. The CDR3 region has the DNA TGTGCCAGCAGTGAAGGGACAGGAAATTCACCCCTCCACTTT.

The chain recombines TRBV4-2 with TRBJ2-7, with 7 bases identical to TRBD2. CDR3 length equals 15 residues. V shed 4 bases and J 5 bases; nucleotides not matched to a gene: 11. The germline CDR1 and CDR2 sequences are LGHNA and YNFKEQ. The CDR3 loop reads CASSRLRGGVNEQYF. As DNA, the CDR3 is TGTGCCAGCAGCCGACTTCGGGGAGGGGTCAACGAGCAGTACTTC.

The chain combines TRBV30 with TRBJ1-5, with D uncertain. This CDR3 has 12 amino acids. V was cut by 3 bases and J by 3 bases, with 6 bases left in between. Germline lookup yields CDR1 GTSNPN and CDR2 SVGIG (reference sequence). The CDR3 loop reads CAWSRPNQPQHF. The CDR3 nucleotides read TGTGCCTGGAGCCGGCCCAATCAGCCCCAGCATTTT.

This CDR3 is CATSSWGGGPLQETQYF. The CDR3 DNA reads TGTGCCACCAGCAGCTGGGGGGGCGGGCCGCTCCAAGAGACCCAGTACTTC. The chain is built from TRBV15 and TRBJ2-5, with D perhaps TRBD2 (7 bases). This CDR3 has 17 residues. Germline V gives CDR1 LNHNV, CDR2 YYDKDF (reference sequence). V was shortened by 3 bases and J by 1 base, with 18 bases between the two germline ends.

CDR3 amino acids: CAISLGGLNTEAFF. CDR3 in DNA: TGTGCCATCAGTTTAGGGGGCTTGAACACTGAAGCTTTCTTT. This chain links TRBV10-3 with TRBJ1-1; 7 nucleotides match TRBD1. The CDR3 contains 14 residues. With 5 bases clipped from V and 0 bases from J, the junction kept 3 bases outside the gene matches. The V gene's germline CDR1 is ENHRY and CDR2 SYGVKD.

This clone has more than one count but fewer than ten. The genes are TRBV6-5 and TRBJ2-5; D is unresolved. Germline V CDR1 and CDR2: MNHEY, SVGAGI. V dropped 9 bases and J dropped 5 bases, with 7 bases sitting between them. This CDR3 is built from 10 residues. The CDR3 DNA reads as TGTGCCAGTCCACGGGAGACCCAGTACTTC. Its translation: CASPRETQYF.

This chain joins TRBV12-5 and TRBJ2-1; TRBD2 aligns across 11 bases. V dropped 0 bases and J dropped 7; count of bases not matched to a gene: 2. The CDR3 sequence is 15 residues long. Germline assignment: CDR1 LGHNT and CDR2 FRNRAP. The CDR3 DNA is TGTGCTAGTGGTTTGGTACCTAGCGGGGGGAATGAGCAGTTCTTC. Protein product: CASGLVPSGGNEQFF.

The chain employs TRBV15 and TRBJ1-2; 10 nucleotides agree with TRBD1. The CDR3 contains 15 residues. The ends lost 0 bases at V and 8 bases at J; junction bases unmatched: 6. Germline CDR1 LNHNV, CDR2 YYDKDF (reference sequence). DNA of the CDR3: TGTGCCACCAGCAGAGATCAAGGGACAGGGGCGGGCTACACCTTC. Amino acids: CATSRDQGTGAGYTF.

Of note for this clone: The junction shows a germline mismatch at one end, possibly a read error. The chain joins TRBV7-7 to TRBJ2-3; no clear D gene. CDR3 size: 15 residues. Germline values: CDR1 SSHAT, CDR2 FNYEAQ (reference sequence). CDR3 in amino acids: CASSLRGDSTDTQYF. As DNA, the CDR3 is TGTGCTAGCAGCCTTAGAGGCGACAGCACAGATACGCAGTATTTT.

The CDR3 sequence: CASSAGTAKETQYF. CDR3 nucleotide sequence: TGTGCCAGCAGTGCCGGGACAGCCAAAGAGACCCAGTACTTC. The V gene is TRBV7-6, the J gene TRBJ2-5, with 7 nucleotides matching TRBD1. The germline CDR1 and CDR2 sequences are SGHVS and FNYEAQ. Losses at the gene ends were 6 bases for V and 3 bases for J; bases not matched to a gene: 7. The CDR3 loop spans 14 amino acids.